The 24 T cell receptor beta chains given below trace back to one sample, sequenced in a study of T cells expressing NK-cell markers. TCRdb reprocessed the 5' RACE reads and keeps a single row for each CDR3 protein, giving no DNA. This sample contains about 160,000 distinct CDR3 sequences. Sequenced material: blood T cells: a sorted CD56 or NKG2C T cell subset, CD4+ or CD8+ T cells, or bulk PBMC T cells (not recorded which). These receptors were collected from a woman aged 18 to 69 in good health.

The J gene is TRBJ1-2, the V gene TRBV20-1; checking the TCRdb D call of TRBD1 is not possible without DNA. The CDR3 covers 15 residues. Germline V gene sequence: CDR1 DFQATT, CDR2 SNEGSKA (reference sequence). The CDR3 reads CSARDPLGDFYGYTF.

The V and J genes are TRBV20-1 and TRBJ1-6. CDR3 size: 14 residues. Germline V lookup: CDR1 DFQATT, CDR2 SNEGSKA (reference sequence). CDR3 amino acids: CSARVARRVSSLHF.

This sequence joins TRBV5-1 and TRBJ1-6. Germline loops: CDR1 SGHRS, CDR2 YFSETQ. The CDR3 is made up of 15 amino acids. The CDR3 region is CASSSWTADNSPLHF.

This chain's CDR3 is CASSDGRLNTEAFF. The rearrangement uses TRBV5-1 and TRBJ1-1. CDR1 SGHRS and CDR2 YFSETQ come from the germline V gene. The CDR3 extends over 14 amino acids.

V usage is TRBV7-9 and J usage is TRBJ2-7. The CDR3 length is 13 residues. Germline assignment: CDR1 SEHNR and CDR2 FQNEAQ (reference sequence). CDR3 region: CASSPRDFYEQYF. Drawing the rest from reference TRBV7-9 and TRBJ2-7, the complete variable domain is DTGVSQNPRHKITKRGQNVTFRCDPISEHNRLYWYRQTLGQGPEFLTYFQNEAQLEKSRLLSDRFSAERPKGSFSTLEIQRTEQGDSAMYLCASSPRDFYEQYFGPGTRLTVT.

The rearrangement links TRBV9 to TRBJ1-1. Germline assignment: CDR1 SGDLS and CDR2 YYNGEE. This CDR3 is 16 amino acids long. Here the CDR3 reads CASSVVLGGANTEAFF.

The gene calls are TRBV6-1 and TRBJ1-1. The germline V gene encodes CDR1 MNHNS and CDR2 SASEGT. The length of the CDR3 is 13 residues. CDR3: CASSVMKNTEAFF.

The chain uses TRBV5-6 and TRBJ2-1; TCRdb selects TRBD1, and the lack of DNA leaves this call unchecked. Germline assignment: CDR1 SGHDT and CDR2 YYEEEE. This CDR3 region has 15 residues. CDR3 amino acids: CASSWGQGVYNEQFF.

The chain links TRBV28 to TRBJ2-5; TCRdb designates TRBD2, a call that cannot be tested without DNA. There are 16 residues in the CDR3. CDR1 is MDHEN, CDR2 SYDVKM, per germline. CDR3 loop: CASTSWRGSRVETQYF.

The chain has TRBV4-1 and TRBJ2-7. Looked up from germline, CDR1 is MGHRA and CDR2 is YSYEKL. The CDR3 runs 14 residues. CDR3 in amino acids: CASSFGTSSYEQYF.

This chain connects TRBV20-1 to TRBJ2-5; no DNA is available, so the TRBD1 call from TCRdb remains unchecked. Germline V gene data show CDR1 as DFQATT and CDR2 as SNEGSKA (reference sequence). The CDR3 sequence is 17 residues long. Here the CDR3 reads CSALGQGVSKGLETQYF.

This chain connects TRBV6-5 to TRBJ1-5; checking the TCRdb D call of TRBD1 is not possible without DNA. The CDR3 is 19 residues long. Germline loops: CDR1 MNHEY, CDR2 SVGAGI. The CDR3 reads CASSYSGRGPENSNQPQHF.

V and J are TRBV4-1 and TRBJ2-3. The CDR3 has 14 residues. Germline lookup yields CDR1 MGHRA and CDR2 YSYEKL. Here the CDR3 reads CASSQRPLTDTQYF.

The genes are TRBV20-1 and TRBJ1-1; TCRdb selects TRBD1, and the lack of DNA leaves this call unchecked. Germline V gene data show CDR1 as DFQATT and CDR2 as SNEGSKA (reference sequence). The CDR3 length is 15 residues. CDR3: CSARDSLGGRAEAFF.

This chain connects TRBV4-2 to TRBJ2-1; TCRdb lists TRBD1, though no DNA is available to test this call. There are 15 residues in the CDR3. The germline V gene has CDR1 LGHNA and CDR2 YNFKEQ. The CDR3 reads CASSQEVGPFNEQFF.

The chain uses TRBV5-1 and TRBJ2-3; the D gene TCRdb calls, TRBD2, cannot be checked with no DNA. The CDR3 is 15 amino acids. Germline CDR1 is SGHRS and CDR2 is YFSETQ. The CDR3 protein is CASSFPRGSTDTQYF.

The gene calls are TRBV5-1 and TRBJ2-5; the D call of TRBD1 rests on TCRdb alone, since no DNA is present to check it. The germline gives CDR1 SGHRS, CDR2 YFSETQ. The CDR3 spans 15 residues. The CDR3 loop reads CASSPSTGTQETQYF.

The chain is built from TRBV7-8 and TRBJ2-1; TCRdb's D call, TRBD2, is unchecked because there is no DNA. Germline lookup yields CDR1 SGHVS and CDR2 FQNEAQ. CDR3 length equals 14 residues. This CDR3 is CASSYRLAPNEQFF.

The chain couples TRBV20-1 to TRBJ1-5; TCRdb's D gene call, TRBD1, goes unchecked for lack of DNA. This CDR3 spans 16 amino acids. Germline CDR1 is DFQATT and CDR2 is SNEGSKA (reference sequence). The CDR3 loop reads CSANYRGRPLNQPQHF.

The chain joins TRBV7-9 to TRBJ1-4; lacking DNA, the TRBD1 call made by TCRdb goes unchecked. This CDR3 comprises 15 residues. Germline CDR1 and CDR2: SEHNR and FQNEAQ (reference sequence). CDR3 sequence reads: CASSRGTATNEKLFF.

The V gene is TRBV6-5, the J gene TRBJ1-2; the D call from TCRdb, TRBD1, cannot be confirmed without DNA. Germline V gives CDR1 MNHEY, CDR2 SVGAGI. This CDR3 comprises 17 residues. CDR3 amino acids: CASSYFTQGWGNYGYTF.

The rearrangement joins TRBV2 to TRBJ2-1. The CDR3 is made up of 14 amino acids. Germline V lookup: CDR1 SNHLY, CDR2 FYNNEI. The CDR3 sequence: CASSLRDFYNEQFF.

V and J are TRBV12-3 or TRBV12-4 and TRBJ2-6; absent DNA, TCRdb's TRBD2 call cannot be checked. The CDR3 spans 17 residues. CDR3 sequence reads: CASSLRGPTAGANVLTF.

The J gene is TRBJ1-5, the V gene TRBV18; TCRdb reports TRBD1, a call that lacks DNA to check it against. The CDR3 has 15 amino acids. CDR1 and CDR2 (germline): KGHSH, LQKENI. The CDR3 reads CASSETDYSNQPQHF.